The source of this T cell receptor (beta chain) is a study of blood T cell repertoires in COVID-19. Looked up from germline, CDR1 is SGHAT and CDR2 is FQNNGV. Trimming took 1 base from V and 5 from J, leaving 12 bases between them. The CDR3 length is 14 residues. Assay: immunoSEQ multiplex PCR; the TCRdb copy retains only in-frame clones and omits some. The data show about 190,000 clones, with roughly 90% seen just once and 0.45% to 0.65% held by the top ten. Sequenced sample: peripheral blood. This receptor was taken from a man between 50 and 59 years old with acute or convalescent COVID-19. This chain connects TRBV11-2 to TRBJ2-7, with D hard to call. The CDR3 reads CASSLGATKNEQYF. The CDR3, as DNA: TGTGCCAGCAGCTTAGGGGCGACAAAGAACGAGCAGTACTTC.